This record covers a single T cell receptor (beta chain). Its specificity is unknown. These data come from a study of CXCR3-negative and CXCR3-positive naive CD8 T cells. General study points: Naive cells, whether CXCR3-negative or CXCR3-positive, had similar TRBV-TRBJ usage, while memory cells differed. Relative to CXCR3-negative naive cells, CXCR3-positive naive cells had more hydrophobic TRB CDR3s. Memory CD8+ T cell repertoires were far less diverse than both naive subsets.

CDR3 length equals 13 residues. Germline CDR1 and CDR2: SNHLY and FYNNEI. With UMI labels, 5' RACE was used to prepare the TRB cDNA libraries. TCRdb reprocessed the 5' RACE reads; each CDR3 protein has one entry and no DNA is given. The listing contains approximately 130,000 distinct CDR3 sequences. Naive CD8+ T cells had a CD45RO-CCR7+CD27+CD95- phenotype. This clonotype was obtained from a human donor in good health. Some clones in this sample may be carry-over from other donors' samples. This sequence joins TRBV2 and TRBJ1-1. Sequences were obtained from naive CXCR3+ CD8+ T cells from blood. Subset denoted: CD45RO-CCR7+CD27+CD95- naive CD8+ T cells expressing CXCR3 (TNR3+). The CDR3 loop reads CASSRTQNTEAFF.